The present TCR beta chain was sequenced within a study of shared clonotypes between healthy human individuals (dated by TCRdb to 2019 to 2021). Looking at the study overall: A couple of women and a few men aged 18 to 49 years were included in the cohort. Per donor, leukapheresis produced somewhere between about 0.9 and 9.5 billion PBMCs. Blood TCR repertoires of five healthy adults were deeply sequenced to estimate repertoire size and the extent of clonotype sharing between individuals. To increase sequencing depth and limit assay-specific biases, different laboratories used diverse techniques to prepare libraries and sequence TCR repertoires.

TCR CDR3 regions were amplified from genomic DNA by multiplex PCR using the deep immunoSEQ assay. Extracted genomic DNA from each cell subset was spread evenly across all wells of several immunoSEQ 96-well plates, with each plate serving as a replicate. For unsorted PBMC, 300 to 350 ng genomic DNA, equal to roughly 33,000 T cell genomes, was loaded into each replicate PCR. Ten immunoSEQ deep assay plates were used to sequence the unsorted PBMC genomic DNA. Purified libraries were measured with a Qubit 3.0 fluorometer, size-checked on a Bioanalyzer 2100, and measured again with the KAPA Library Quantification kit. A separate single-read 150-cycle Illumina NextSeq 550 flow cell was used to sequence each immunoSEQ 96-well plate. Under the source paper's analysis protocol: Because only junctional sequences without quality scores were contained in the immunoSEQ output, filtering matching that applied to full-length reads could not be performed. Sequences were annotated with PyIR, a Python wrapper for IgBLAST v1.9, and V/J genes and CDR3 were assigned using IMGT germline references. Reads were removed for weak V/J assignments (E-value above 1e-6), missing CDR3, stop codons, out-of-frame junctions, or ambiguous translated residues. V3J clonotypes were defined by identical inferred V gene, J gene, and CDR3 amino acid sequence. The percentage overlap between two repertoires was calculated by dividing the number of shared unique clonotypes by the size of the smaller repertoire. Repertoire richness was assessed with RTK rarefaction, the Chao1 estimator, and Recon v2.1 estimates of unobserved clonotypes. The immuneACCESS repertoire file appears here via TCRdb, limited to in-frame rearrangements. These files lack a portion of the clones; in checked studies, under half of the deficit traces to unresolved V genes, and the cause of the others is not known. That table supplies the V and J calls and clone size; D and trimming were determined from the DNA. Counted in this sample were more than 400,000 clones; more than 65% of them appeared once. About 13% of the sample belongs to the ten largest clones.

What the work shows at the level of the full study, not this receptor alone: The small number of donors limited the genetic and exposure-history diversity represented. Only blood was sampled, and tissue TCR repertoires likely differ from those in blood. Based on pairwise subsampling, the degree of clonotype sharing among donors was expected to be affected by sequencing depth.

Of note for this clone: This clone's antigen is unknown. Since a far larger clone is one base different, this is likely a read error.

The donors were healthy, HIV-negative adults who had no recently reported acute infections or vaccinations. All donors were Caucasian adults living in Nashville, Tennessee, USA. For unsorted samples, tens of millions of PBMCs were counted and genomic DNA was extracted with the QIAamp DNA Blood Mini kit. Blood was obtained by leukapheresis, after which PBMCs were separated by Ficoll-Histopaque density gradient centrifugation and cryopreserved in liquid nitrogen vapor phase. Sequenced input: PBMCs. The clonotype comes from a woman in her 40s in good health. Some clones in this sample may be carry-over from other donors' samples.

The CDR3 sequence is CACRDSLYTDTQYF. The nucleotide sequence reads as follows: TGTGCCTGCCGCGACAGCCTCTACACAGATACGCAGTATTTT. The chain employs TRBV2 and TRBJ2-3, with TRBD1 perhaps the D gene, on 5 matching bases. The CDR3 goes from the cysteine to the phenylalanine over 14 residues. This entry keeps only the CDR3 DNA: 42 bases, framed from base 1. Between the V and J ends, shortened by 11 bases and 2 bases respectively, the junction contains 17 bases. In the germline V gene, CDR1 corresponds to SNHLY and CDR2 to FYNNEI.